This T cell receptor beta chain emerged from a study of blood T cells in healthy people across ages. Worth noting for this clonotype: Its antigen remains unknown.

Notes on the study in general: A roughly linear fall in TCR beta diversity per million T cells was seen with increasing age.

Per-sample yields of isolated PBMCs were at least 6 million. Trimming left V 1 base short and J 1 base short, with 11 bases between. The CDR3 sequence is 15 residues long. Then a second PCR, running roughly 7 to 11 cycles, was carried out with a sample-barcoded 5' primer and a J-beta primer mix. TCRdb recomputed calls from the 5' RACE reads with MiXCR, one row per CDR3 protein. The sample holds about a million distinct CDR3 sequences; 40% to 60% are singletons and the top ten take roughly an eighth. Sequenced: blood. The gene calls are TRBV12-3 or TRBV12-4 and TRBJ2-7; a weak D match, TRBD1 (6 bases). This TCR came from a man under 40 in good health. The CDR3 coding sequence is TGTGCCAGCAGTTTAGAGGGGGACGGTTCCTACGAGCAGTACTTC. As protein: CASSLEGDGSYEQYF.